The following is a T cell receptor beta chain sequence with its context. The target antigen is unknown. This sample was taken from a study of radiotherapy plus CTLA-4 blockade in lung cancer. Study information: Overall, 15% to 20% of patients showed an objective response, while about 29% attained disease control. Study findings and constraints: The best prediction of response reportedly came from early blood T cell clone dynamics, with interferon-beta. The study found tumor-derived TCR clones expanded in blood after radiotherapy plus ipilimumab.

Patients had chemo-refractory metastatic non-small-cell lung cancer and received focal radiation plus CTLA-4 blockade that used ipilimumab. Clones were read by immunoSEQ multiplex PCR, and TCRdb kept only the in-frame ones, dropping some. The profile shows 55,000 to 80,000 clones, approximately 80% of them singletons. The receptor's source is a human donor with non-small cell lung cancer who had a complete response to radiotherapy plus ipilimumab. Sequences were derived from peripheral blood, sampled from a patient treated with radiotherapy plus ipilimumab.

Here the CDR3 reads CASNGGPGELFF. The CDR3 coding sequence is TGTGCCAGCAATGGGGGGCCCGGGGAGCTGTTTTTT. The chain combines TRBV6-5 with TRBJ2-2; the D call may be TRBD1 or TRBD2 (6 bases each). The CDR3 has 12 amino acids. CDR1 MNHEY and CDR2 SVGAGI come from the germline V gene. V shed 7 bases and J shed 6 bases, with 9 bases lying between them.